A single sample is the source of the 24 T cell receptor beta chains below, sequenced in a study of cytomegalovirus exposure and HLA in healthy donors. PCR employed 60 Vbeta and 13 Jbeta primers. Generated by immunoSEQ multiplex PCR, the TCRdb table keeps only in-frame clones and is missing some. The table lists around 90,000 clones, about four fifths of them singletons. Material: PBMCs. The receptors come from a man aged 25 to 40 in good health and CMV-seronegative.

This clone was detected only a few times. V and J are TRBV6-1 and TRBJ1-5; the D gene is possibly TRBD1 (6 bases). The V end lost 4 bases, the J end lost 5 bases, and 9 bases lay between the germline ends. The CDR3 length is 13 residues. Germline lookup yields CDR1 MNHNS and CDR2 SASEGT. CDR3 region: CASSGQDYQPQHF. CDR3 DNA: TGTGCCAGCAGTGGACAGGACTATCAGCCCCAGCATTTT.

This chain links TRBV9 with TRBJ2-1; TRBD2 agrees at 10 bases. From germline, CDR1 is SGDLS and CDR2 YYNGEE. Unmatched junction bases numbered 1, after V lost 0 bases and J lost 4 bases. The CDR3 length is 15 residues. The CDR3 nucleotides read TGTGCCAGCAGCGTAGGACTAGCGGGTTACAATGAGCAGTTCTTC. Translating it yields CASSVGLAGYNEQFF.

The genes are TRBV6-1 and TRBJ1-6; a possible D gene is TRBD1 (5 bases). CDR1 and CDR2 (germline): MNHNS, SASEGT. Trimming removed 6 bases at V and 8 bases at J, with 14 bases between. The CDR3 has 14 amino acids. In DNA form, the CDR3 reads TGTGCCAGCAGATTGGGAGGGGCGGATTCACCCCTCCACTTT. Protein product: CASRLGGADSPLHF.

The CDR3 protein is CASSPGTAISYEQYF. DNA for the CDR3: TGTGCCAGCAGTCCGGGGACAGCGATCTCCTACGAGCAGTACTTC. The chain couples TRBV5-4 to TRBJ2-5; 7 bases fit TRBD1. TRBJ2-7 matches the DNA end more closely, so the J call is doubtful. The CDR3 spans 15 residues. Germline V lookup: CDR1 SGHNT, CDR2 YYREEE (reference sequence).

The chain couples TRBV27 to TRBJ1-1; TRBD1 matches 7 bases. The CDR3 is 16 residues long. V was pared by 5 bases and J by 5 bases, with 14 bases of the junction left unmatched. Germline CDR1 and CDR2: MNHEY and SMNVEV (reference sequence). The CDR3 nucleotides read TGTGCCAGCAGTACCTTAATCACCAGGGGGGAGACTGAAGCTTTCTTT. Encoded protein: CASSTLITRGETEAFF.

The chain carries TRBV19 and TRBJ2-5; the match to TRBD1 covers 9 bases. The CDR3 runs 16 residues. Germline CDR1 and CDR2: LNHDA and SQIVND (reference sequence). V shed 3 bases, J shed 2 bases, and the junction held 7 bases outside the gene matches. The CDR3, as DNA: TGTGCCAGTAGTATGGGTACAGGGGGCCTACAAGAGACCCAGTACTTC. Translation gives CASSMGTGGLQETQYF.

Only one count was recorded for this clone. The chain recombines TRBV19 with TRBJ1-5; 7 nucleotides align to TRBD1. The CDR3 has 15 residues. V was pared by 3 bases and J by 3 bases, with 5 bases of the junction left unmatched. From germline, CDR1 is LNHDA and CDR2 SQIVND (reference sequence). The CDR3 sequence: CASSMFGQDNQPQHF. CDR3 bases: TGTGCCAGTAGTATGTTCGGACAGGACAATCAGCCCCAGCATTTT. The full variable domain, completed using reference TRBV19 and TRBJ1-5, is DGGITQSPKYLFRKEGQNVTLSCEQNLNHDAMYWYRQDPGQGLRLIYYSQIVNDFQKGDIAEGYSVSREKKESFPLTVTSAQKNPTAFYLCASSMFGQDNQPQHFGDGTRLSIL.

The chain carries TRBV5-4 and TRBJ1-2; 7 bases fit TRBD1. The CDR3 loop spans 13 amino acids. V shed 4 bases, J shed 4 bases, and the junction held 4 bases outside the gene matches. From germline, CDR1 is SGHNT and CDR2 YYREEE (reference sequence). CDR3 in amino acids: CASSLTGPYGYTF. Here the CDR3 DNA reads TGTGCCAGCAGCCTGACAGGGCCCTATGGCTACACCTTC.

The chain joins TRBV7-9 to TRBJ1-2; D perhaps matches TRBD1 (5 bases). The length of the CDR3 is 15 residues. CDR1 and CDR2 from the germline V gene are SEHNR and FQNEAQ (reference sequence). Trimming left V 1 base short and J 0 bases short, with 9 bases between. In DNA form, the CDR3 reads TGTGCCAGCAGCTTAGTGGGGCCAACTAACTATGGCTACACCTTC. This translates into CASSLVGPTNYGYTF.

This sequence joins TRBV4-1 and TRBJ2-1, with 12 bases lining up with TRBD2. The CDR3 totals 13 residues. V was clipped by 4 bases and J by 16 bases; unmatched bases: 8. The V gene's germline CDR1 is MGHRA and CDR2 YSYEKL. Written as DNA, the CDR3 is TGCGCCAGCAGCCCCCAACTAGCGGGGGGCCCCTTCTTC. Translated, it gives CASSPQLAGGPFF.

This chain connects TRBV2 to TRBJ2-2, with TRBD1 as a possible D gene (5 bases). The CDR3 sequence is 15 residues long. Germline lookup yields CDR1 SNHLY and CDR2 FYNNEI. The V end lost 7 bases, the J end lost 4 bases, and 16 bases lay between the germline ends. CDR3 loop: CASTQQGVSTGELFF. The DNA of the CDR3 is TGTGCCAGCACACAGCAGGGTGTAAGCACCGGGGAGCTGTTTTTT.

The chain couples TRBV5-8 to TRBJ1-2; D remains unclear. V shed 0 bases and J shed 6 bases, with 9 bases lying between them. CDR3 size: 13 residues. Germline V CDR1 and CDR2: SGHTS, YDEGEE. This chain's CDR3 is CASSLAAGNGYTF. The CDR3 DNA sequence: TGTGCCAGCAGCTTGGCGGCGGGGAATGGCTACACCTTC.

The rearrangement joins TRBV13 to TRBJ1-5; D gene ambiguous. This CDR3 contains 15 residues. The germline V and J ends were trimmed by 2 bases and 1 base, with 9 bases remaining between them. Germline CDR1 PRHDT, CDR2 FYEKMQ (reference sequence). CDR3 residues: CASSLRGRSNQPQHF. The CDR3 DNA follows: TGTGCCAGCAGCTTACGGGGAAGGAGCAATCAGCCCCAGCATTTT.

This chain joins TRBV7-9 and TRBJ2-1; 11 nucleotides agree with TRBD2. V was pared by 3 bases and J by 6 bases, with 7 bases of the junction left unmatched. The CDR3 contains 16 residues. Germline lookup yields CDR1 SEHNR and CDR2 FQNEAQ (reference sequence). Written as DNA, the CDR3 is TGTGCCAGCAGCTTTTTAGCGGGGGGGCCTCGCAATGAGCAGTTCTTC. Protein: CASSFLAGGPRNEQFF.

This chain joins TRBV5-1 and TRBJ1-4, with 7 bases identical to TRBD1. CDR3 size: 14 residues. The ends lost 7 bases at V and 10 bases at J; junction bases unmatched: 13. Germline V gives CDR1 SGHRS, CDR2 YFSETQ. CDR3 DNA sequence: TGCGCCAGCGGACTTGGCACAGGGGTGGTAAAACTGTTTTTT. Its protein product is CASGLGTGVVKLFF.

DNA for the CDR3: TGTGCCAGTAGTGTCACCATGACAGGGGCTTCTGAAGCTTTCTTT. This gives the protein CASSVTMTGASEAFF. The V gene is TRBV19, the J gene TRBJ1-1; 8 bases map to TRBD1. CDR1 is LNHDA and CDR2 is SQIVND in the germline V gene (reference sequence). CDR3 length equals 15 residues. The ends lost 5 bases at V and 6 bases at J; junction bases unmatched: 11.

The chain carries TRBV5-1 and TRBJ2-1; 15 positions match TRBD2. The J segment lost 8 bases and the V segment lost 4 bases, leaving 13 bases of the junction unmatched. Germline CDR1 reads SGHRS; CDR2 reads YFSETQ. The CDR3 loop spans 18 amino acids. CDR3 region: CASSPKGLAGGPGHEQFF. The CDR3 nucleotides are TGCGCCAGCAGCCCCAAAGGACTAGCGGGAGGGCCGGGCCATGAGCAGTTCTTC.

This chain links TRBV6-1 with TRBJ2-1, with 9 bases matching TRBD2. Germline lookup yields CDR1 MNHNS and CDR2 SASEGT. This CDR3 is 15 amino acids long. V shed 5 bases, J shed 8 bases, and the junction held 10 bases outside the gene matches. DNA for the CDR3: TGTGCCAGCAGTAGTGAGGCGGGAGGGCCGCATGAGCAGTTCTTC. Amino acid sequence: CASSSEAGGPHEQFF.

The rearrangement links TRBV7-2 to TRBJ2-1; 11 bases map to TRBD2. Germline CDR1 reads SGHTA; CDR2 reads FQGNSA. Losses at the gene ends were 6 bases for V and 0 bases for J; bases not matched to a gene: 1. The CDR3 has 15 residues. The CDR3 nucleotides are TGTGCCAGCAGACTAGCGGGGGTCTCCTACAATGAGCAGTTCTTC. It translates to CASRLAGVSYNEQFF.

This rearrangement joins TRBV6-4 to TRBJ1-4, with TRBD1 matching over 10 bases. J was trimmed by 13 bases and V by 6 bases; bases with no gene match: 11. CDR1 is MRHNA, CDR2 SNTAGT, per germline. CDR3 length: 14 residues. CDR3 bases: TGTGCCAGCAGAGGACAGGGGGTTTTCGGTTTACTGTTTTTT. Translated, it gives CASRGQGVFGLLFF.

The J gene is TRBJ1-1, the V gene TRBV20-1; D possibly corresponds to TRBD1 (5 bases). The CDR3 loop spans 11 amino acids. From germline, CDR1 is DFQATT and CDR2 SNEGSKA (reference sequence). Trimming removed 3 bases from V and 5 bases from J, with 7 bases in between. DNA of the CDR3: TGCAGTGCTAGGGGGGGAACTGAAGCTTTCTTT. As protein: CSARGGTEAFF.

Only one count was recorded for this clone. The chain links TRBV5-5 to TRBJ1-2; D call uncertain. CDR3 length: 15 residues. V lost 3 bases to trimming and J lost 4 bases, with 16 bases between them. CDR1 and CDR2 from the germline V gene are SGHKS and YYEKEE (reference sequence). CDR3 DNA sequence: TGTGCCAGCAGCTCCTCCGGCCGGGAAGGCTATGGCTACACCTTC. This sequence encodes CASSSSGREGYGYTF.

The chain links TRBV5-1 to TRBJ1-2; the D is unclear. CDR1 and CDR2 (germline): SGHRS, YFSETQ. Deletions cut 4 bases from V and 1 base from J, with 8 bases between. CDR3 length: 13 amino acids. The chain's CDR3 is CASSERVNYGYTF. In DNA form, the CDR3 reads TGCGCCAGCAGCGAAAGAGTTAACTATGGCTACACCTTC.

The chain has TRBV28 and TRBJ1-2, with TRBD1 as a possible D gene (6 bases). The V gene lost 5 bases and the J gene lost 0 bases, with 13 bases spanning the gap. Germline V gene data show CDR1 as MDHEN and CDR2 as SYDVKM. The length of the CDR3 is 15 residues. The CDR3 region has the DNA TGTGCCAGCAGTACCGCAGGGGTAGCTAACTATGGCTACACCTTC. Encoded protein: CASSTAGVANYGYTF.